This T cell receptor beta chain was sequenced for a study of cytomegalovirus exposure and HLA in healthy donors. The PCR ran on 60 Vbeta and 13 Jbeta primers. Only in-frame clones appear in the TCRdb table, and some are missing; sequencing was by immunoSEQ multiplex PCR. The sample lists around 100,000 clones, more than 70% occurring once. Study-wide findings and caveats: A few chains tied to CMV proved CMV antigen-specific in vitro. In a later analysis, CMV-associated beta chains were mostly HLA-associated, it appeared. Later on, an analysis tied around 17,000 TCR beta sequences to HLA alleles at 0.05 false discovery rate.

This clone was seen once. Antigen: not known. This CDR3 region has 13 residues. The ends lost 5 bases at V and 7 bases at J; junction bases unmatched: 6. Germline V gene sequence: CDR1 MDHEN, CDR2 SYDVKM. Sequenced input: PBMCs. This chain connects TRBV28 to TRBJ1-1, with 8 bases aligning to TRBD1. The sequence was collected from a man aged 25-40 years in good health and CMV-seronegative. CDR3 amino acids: CASSLRGRVEAFF. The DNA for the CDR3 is TGTGCCAGCAGTCTCAGGGGGCGGGTTGAAGCTTTCTTT.